This record concerns one T cell receptor beta chain sequence. The sample comes from a study of control samples from healthy donors and cancer patients. Germline V gives CDR1 LGHNA, CDR2 YNFKEQ. The CDR3 totals 14 residues. Trimming cost V 1 base and J 5 bases, with 11 bases left between them. Only in-frame clones appear in the TCRdb table, and some are missing; sequencing was by immunoSEQ multiplex PCR. The repertoire holds fewer than 200,000 clones, with 93% as singletons. Sequenced input: blood. The chain recombines TRBV4-2 with TRBJ1-2; D uncertain. This TCR was recovered from a woman aged 55-70 years in good health. The CDR3 region is CASSQGDSRYGYTF. CDR3 DNA: TGTGCCAGCAGCCAAGGGGATAGTAGATATGGCTACACCTTC.